Below, 10 T cell receptor beta chains from the same sample are listed, as sequenced in a study of CXCR3-negative and CXCR3-positive naive CD8 T cells. Libraries of TRB cDNA were made by 5' RACE and carried UMIs. TCRdb reprocessed the 5' RACE reads, with one entry per CDR3 protein and no DNA. Its table records 65,000 to 75,000 distinct CDR3 sequences. The sequenced sample consisted of naive CXCR3- CD8+ T cells from blood. Sample subset: CD45RO-CCR7+CD27+CD95- naive CD8+ T cells lacking CXCR3 (TNR3-). The origin of the receptors is a human donor in good health. Some clones in this sample may be carry-over from other donors' samples.

The chain couples TRBV29-1 to TRBJ2-7. This CDR3 region has 11 residues. Germline lookup yields CDR1 SQVTM and CDR2 ANQGSEA. This CDR3 reads CSVAGAYEQYF.

The chain combines TRBV24-1 with TRBJ1-2; lacking DNA, the TRBD1 call made by TCRdb goes unchecked. Germline V gene sequence: CDR1 KGHDR, CDR2 SFDVKD. The CDR3 extends over 16 amino acids. CDR3 sequence reads: CATSMAGVPGEYGYTF.

The J gene is TRBJ2-2, the V gene TRBV7-9. Germline V gene lookup returns CDR1 SEHNR and CDR2 FQNEAQ (reference sequence). There are 17 residues in the CDR3. The CDR3 loop is CASSLPPGPAGTGELFF.

The chain has TRBV5-1 and TRBJ2-3; TCRdb returns TRBD1, unconfirmable since there is no DNA. CDR3 size: 16 residues. The V gene's germline CDR1 is SGHRS and CDR2 YFSETQ. CDR3 in amino acids: CASSSWIGGGPDTQYF.

This chain links TRBV29-1 with TRBJ2-2. The CDR3 loop spans 11 amino acids. Germline V gene sequence: CDR1 SQVTM, CDR2 ANQGSEA. The CDR3 spells CSVWDTGELFF.

This chain uses TRBV20-1 with TRBJ2-1; with no DNA, the TCRdb D assignment of TRBD2 cannot be verified. This CDR3 spans 13 amino acids. Germline CDR1 and CDR2: DFQATT and SNEGSKA (reference sequence). The CDR3: CSALQRTYNEQFF.

The chain combines TRBV5-5 with TRBJ1-2; lacking DNA, the TRBD1 call made by TCRdb goes unchecked. This CDR3 has 15 amino acids. Germline assignment: CDR1 SGHKS and CDR2 YYEKEE (reference sequence). The CDR3 here is CASSYTGVRSYGYTF.

The chain employs TRBV7-3 and TRBJ2-7; without DNA, the TCRdb call of TRBD2 cannot be checked. Germline CDR1 is SGHTA and CDR2 is FQGTGA. This CDR3 spans 15 amino acids. This chain's CDR3 is CASSLLAGGPDEQYF.

V is TRBV12-3 or TRBV12-4 and J is TRBJ2-5; TCRdb's D call of TRBD1 is untestable without DNA. This CDR3 region has 15 residues. CDR3: CASSLDGHSQETQYF.

The chain couples TRBV14 to TRBJ2-7; TCRdb selects TRBD2, and the lack of DNA leaves this call unchecked. Per germline, CDR1 SGHDN and CDR2 FVKESK. The CDR3 is 17 amino acids. The CDR3 protein is CASSHRGGRQDSYEQYF.